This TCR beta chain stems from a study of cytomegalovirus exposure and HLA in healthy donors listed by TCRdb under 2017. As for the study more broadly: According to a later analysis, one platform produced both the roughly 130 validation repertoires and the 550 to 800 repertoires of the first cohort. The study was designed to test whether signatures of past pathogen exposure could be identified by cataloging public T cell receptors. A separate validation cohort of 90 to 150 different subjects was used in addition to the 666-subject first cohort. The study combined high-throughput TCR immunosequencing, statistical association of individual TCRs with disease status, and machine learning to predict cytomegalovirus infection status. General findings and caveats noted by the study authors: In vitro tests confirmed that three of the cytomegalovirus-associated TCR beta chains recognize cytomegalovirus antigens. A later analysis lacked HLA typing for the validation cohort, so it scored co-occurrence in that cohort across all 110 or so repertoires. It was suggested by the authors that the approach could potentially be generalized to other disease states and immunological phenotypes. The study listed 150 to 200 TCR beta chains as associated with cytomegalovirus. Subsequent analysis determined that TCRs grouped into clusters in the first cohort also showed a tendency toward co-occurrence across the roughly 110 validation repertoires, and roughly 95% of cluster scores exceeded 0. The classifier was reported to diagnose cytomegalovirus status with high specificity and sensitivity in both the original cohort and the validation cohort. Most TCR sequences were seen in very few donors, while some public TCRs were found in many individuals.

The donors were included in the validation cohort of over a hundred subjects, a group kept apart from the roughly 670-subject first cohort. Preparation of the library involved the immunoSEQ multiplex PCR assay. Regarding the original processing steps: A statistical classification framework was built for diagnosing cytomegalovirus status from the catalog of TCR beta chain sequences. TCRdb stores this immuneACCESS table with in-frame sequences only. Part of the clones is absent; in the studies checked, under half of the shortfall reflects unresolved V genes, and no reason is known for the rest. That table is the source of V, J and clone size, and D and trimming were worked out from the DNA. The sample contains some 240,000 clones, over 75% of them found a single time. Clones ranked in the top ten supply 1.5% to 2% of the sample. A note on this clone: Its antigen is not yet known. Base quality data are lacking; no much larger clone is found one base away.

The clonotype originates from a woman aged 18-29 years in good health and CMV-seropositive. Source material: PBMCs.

The CDR3 corresponds to CASSPSGLRGYEQYF. The nucleotide sequence reads TGTGCCAGCTCACCATCGGGCCTCAGGGGCTACGAGCAGTACTTC. In this chain, TRBV18 is recombined with TRBJ2-7; possibly the D gene is TRBD1, per 6 matching bases. V was cut back by 2 bases and J by 3 bases, leaving a gap of 14 bases between them. The CDR3 holds 15 amino acids from the cysteine to the phenylalanine. The DNA shown is the 45-base CDR3, in frame from base 1. Per the germline V gene, KGHSH is the CDR1 and LQKENI is the CDR2.